These 25 T cell receptor beta chains were all obtained from the same sample, sequenced in a study of CD8+ T cells in alopecia areata. Reverse transcribed after extraction, RNA yielded cDNA as the sequencing template. Produced via immunoSEQ multiplex PCR; TCRdb's table is partial and in-frame only. The sample carries 270,000 or so clones, roughly 50% recorded once. Sample treatment: oral pan-JAK inhibitor, 5-10 mg twice daily. The sequences come from CD4+ T cells sorted from blood, collected at week 24, from a patient treated with tofacitinib. The receptors were gathered from a human donor with alopecia areata.

The chain couples TRBV28 to TRBJ2-3; D perhaps matches TRBD1 (6 bases). Trimming removed 5 bases at V and 6 bases at J, with 21 bases between. This CDR3 comprises 16 residues. Looked up from germline, CDR1 is MDHEN and CDR2 is SYDVKM. This CDR3 reads CASSAIGTPSTDTQYF. The DNA for the CDR3 is TGTGCCAGCAGTGCCATCGGGACACCTTCCACCGATACGCAGTATTTT.

The gene calls are TRBV6-5 and TRBJ1-1; D perhaps matches TRBD1 (6 bases). The germline V gene encodes CDR1 MNHEY and CDR2 SVGAGI. The CDR3 has 13 residues. V was trimmed by 2 bases and J by 4 bases, leaving 8 bases between them. CDR3 amino acids: CASSYGGGTEAFF. The CDR3 DNA follows: TGTGCCAGCAGTTACGGGGGCGGCACTGAAGCTTTCTTT.

This clone was counted a few times. The V gene is TRBV19, the J gene TRBJ1-2; D is ambiguous. Germline V gene data show CDR1 as LNHDA and CDR2 as SQIVND (reference sequence). This CDR3 comprises 11 residues. V was shortened by 7 bases and J by 4 bases, with 7 bases between the two germline ends. CDR3 coding DNA: TGTGCCAGTAATAACGGCTATGGCTACACCTTC. It is translated as CASNNGYGYTF.

The chain couples TRBV5-1 to TRBJ1-2, with D uncertain. Germline lookup yields CDR1 SGHRS and CDR2 YFSETQ. Trimming removed 0 bases from V and 2 bases from J, with 5 bases in between. This CDR3 is 13 amino acids long. The CDR3, as DNA: TGCGCCAGCAGCTTGGGACGGAACTATGGCTACACCTTC. Protein sequence: CASSLGRNYGYTF. Together with reference TRBV5-1 and TRBJ1-2, the CDR3 gives the full variable domain: KAGVTQTPRYLIKTRGQQVTLSCSPISGHRSVSWYQQTPGQGLQFLFEYFSETQRNKGNFPGRFSGRQFSNSRSEMNVSTLELGDSALYLCASSLGRNYGYTFGSGTRLTVV.

The rearrangement uses TRBV25-1 and TRBJ2-3; D may be TRBD2 (6 bases). The length of the CDR3 is 13 residues. CDR1 MGHDK and CDR2 SYGVNS come from the germline V gene. Trimming stripped 1 base from V and 6 bases from J, with 8 bases between. The CDR3 coding sequence is TGTGCCAGCAGTGAATTCGGAGGGGATACGCAGTATTTT. Amino acid sequence: CASSEFGGDTQYF.

CDR3 sequence (DNA): TGTGCCTGGACTCGGCTTGGGGCCTCCTACGAGCAGTACTTC. This gives the protein CAWTRLGASYEQYF. V usage is TRBV30 and J usage is TRBJ2-7; D might be TRBD1 (5 bases). With 4 bases removed from V and 0 bases from J, the gap between germline ends came to 13 bases. The CDR3 runs 14 residues. From germline, CDR1 is GTSNPN and CDR2 SVGIG (reference sequence).

The chain joins TRBV13 to TRBJ2-2; 8 bases are a match to TRBD1. The CDR3 is 15 residues long. After removal of 3 bases from V and 4 bases from J, the junction contained 4 bases not matched to a gene. Per germline, CDR1 PRHDT and CDR2 FYEKMQ (reference sequence). The CDR3 DNA is TGTGCCAGCAGCTTCGACAGGGGAGCCACCGGGGAGCTGTTTTTT. It is translated as CASSFDRGATGELFF.

The chain carries TRBV19 and TRBJ2-7; TRBD2 might be the D (5 bases). The CDR3 is 14 residues long. Trimming removed 1 base from V and 0 bases from J, with 7 bases in between. CDR1 is LNHDA and CDR2 is SQIVND in the germline V gene (reference sequence). In nucleotides, the CDR3 is TGTGCCAGTAGTATAGGAGGGTACTCCTACGAGCAGTACTTC. As protein: CASSIGGYSYEQYF. The full variable domain, in which reference TRBV19 and TRBJ2-7 provide the parts outside the CDR3, is DGGITQSPKYLFRKEGQNVTLSCEQNLNHDAMYWYRQDPGQGLRLIYYSQIVNDFQKGDIAEGYSVSREKKESFPLTVTSAQKNPTAFYLCASSIGGYSYEQYFGPGTRLTVT.

This clone was observed a handful of times. The chain recombines TRBV28 with TRBJ2-1, with 12 bases aligning to TRBD1. The CDR3 is made up of 16 amino acids. The J segment lost 8 bases and the V segment lost 5 bases, leaving 10 bases of the junction unmatched. CDR1 is MDHEN, CDR2 SYDVKM, per germline. CDR3 in amino acids: CASSPTGGTGGYEQFF. The CDR3 DNA reads as TGTGCCAGCAGTCCCACCGGGGGGACAGGGGGCTATGAGCAGTTCTTC.

The chain combines TRBV9 with TRBJ2-7; D gene uncertain. This CDR3 spans 14 amino acids. Deletions cut 3 bases from V and 0 bases from J, with 10 bases between. Germline CDR1 reads SGDLS; CDR2 reads YYNGEE. CDR3 residues: CASSEAGSSYEQYF. CDR3 DNA sequence: TGTGCCAGCAGCGAGGCCGGAAGCTCCTACGAGCAGTACTTC.

CDR3 in amino acids: CASMTSGGLETQYF. The CDR3 nucleotides are TGCGCCAGCATGACTAGCGGGGGTCTGGAGACCCAGTACTTC. The rearrangement uses TRBV5-1 and TRBJ2-5; 12 nucleotides match TRBD2. Losses at the gene ends were 6 bases for V and 5 bases for J; bases not matched to a gene: 5. The CDR3 length is 14 residues. Germline values: CDR1 SGHRS, CDR2 YFSETQ.

Of note for this clone: The same CDR3 arises from other DNA sequences in this sample as well. The chain combines TRBV30 with TRBJ1-2; D gene uncertain. CDR3 length: 11 residues. The ends were cut back, 0 bases at V and 4 bases at J, with 3 bases in the middle. The germline V gene encodes CDR1 GTSNPN and CDR2 SVGIG (reference sequence). This chain's CDR3 is CAWSVSYGYTF. The CDR3 nucleotides are TGTGCCTGGAGTGTTAGCTATGGCTACACCTTC.

V is TRBV30 and J is TRBJ1-1, with D possibly TRBD1 on 5 matching bases. Germline V lookup: CDR1 GTSNPN, CDR2 SVGIG (reference sequence). V shed 1 base and J shed 7 bases, with 10 bases lying between them. This CDR3 contains 12 residues. The CDR3 nucleotides are TGTGCCTGGAGTGGACCGGGGGATGAAGCTTTCTTT. Translating gives CAWSGPGDEAFF.

The chain joins TRBV4-1 to TRBJ2-6; TRBD1 agrees at 7 bases. This CDR3 region has 18 residues. Germline CDR1 MGHRA, CDR2 YSYEKL. V lost 2 bases to trimming and J lost 0 bases; unmatched junction nucleotides: 7. The CDR3 spells CASSQPGQDSSGANVLTF. The CDR3 DNA sequence: TGCGCCAGCAGCCAACCCGGACAGGATTCCTCTGGGGCCAACGTCCTGACTTTC.

This clone was picked up one time. This CDR3 is also generated by other DNA sequences in the sample. V gene TRBV6-5 combines with J gene TRBJ1-1; 8 bases align to TRBD1. This CDR3 has 14 amino acids. Germline-derived CDR1 and CDR2 are MNHEY and SVGAGI. The J segment lost 2 bases and the V segment lost 3 bases, leaving 2 bases of the junction unmatched. Written as DNA, the CDR3 is TGTGCCAGCAGTTATTCAGGGGGCAACACTGAAGCTTTCTTT. It translates to CASSYSGGNTEAFF.

Only a few counts were recorded for this clone. V gene TRBV7-9 combines with J gene TRBJ1-3; no definite D call. The germline V and J ends were trimmed by 3 bases and 0 bases, with 9 bases remaining between them. The length of the CDR3 is 15 residues. The germline gives CDR1 SEHNR, CDR2 FQNEAQ (reference sequence). CDR3 sequence reads: CASSFAWSSGNTIYF. The CDR3 DNA is TGTGCCAGCAGCTTTGCTTGGAGCTCTGGAAACACCATATATTTT.

This clone has just one count. The chain uses TRBV7-2 and TRBJ1-4, with TRBD1 matching 7 bases. The CDR3 extends over 16 amino acids. V shed 5 bases and J 5 bases; nucleotides not matched to a gene: 11. Germline CDR1 reads SGHTA; CDR2 reads FQGNSA. The CDR3, as DNA: TGTGCCAGCAGCCCTAGCCGACAGGGACCGAATGAAAAACTGTTTTTT. As protein: CASSPSRQGPNEKLFF.

The V call is TRBV11-2, the J call TRBJ2-1, with D unresolved. Per the germline V gene, CDR1 is SGHAT and CDR2 is FQNNGV. Trimming stripped 4 bases from V and 4 bases from J, with 11 bases between. The CDR3 sequence is 14 residues long. The CDR3 here is CASSSPVRYNEQFF. The CDR3 nucleotides are TGTGCCAGCAGCTCCCCGGTACGTTACAATGAGCAGTTCTTC.

The chain recombines TRBV2 with TRBJ2-2; D may correspond to TRBD1 or TRBD2 (5 bases each). The CDR3 is 13 residues long. Germline V gene lookup returns CDR1 SNHLY and CDR2 FYNNEI. V was cut by 6 bases and J by 7 bases, with 12 bases left in between. CDR3 sequence (DNA): TGTGCCAGCAGCCAAAGGGGAGTCGGGGAGCTGTTTTTT. This codes for CASSQRGVGELFF.

The rearrangement uses TRBV29-1 and TRBJ2-3; D not certain. Germline values: CDR1 SQVTM, CDR2 ANQGSEA. V lost 8 bases, J lost 0 bases, and 15 bases lay in between. This CDR3 has 14 amino acids. CDR3 sequence reads: CSLRWGTSTDTQYF. In nucleotides, the CDR3 is TGCAGCCTCCGGTGGGGTACCAGCACAGATACGCAGTATTTT.

The chain recombines TRBV7-9 with TRBJ1-1, with TRBD1 identical over 7 bases. From germline, CDR1 is SEHNR and CDR2 FQNEAQ (reference sequence). J gave up 3 bases and V 6 bases, and 4 bases lay outside the gene matches. The CDR3 consists of 13 residues. CDR3 nucleotides: TGTGCCAGCAGTTATACAGGGGACACTGAAGCTTTCTTT. Amino acids: CASSYTGDTEAFF.

The rearrangement uses TRBV29-1 and TRBJ1-2; D gene uncertain. The CDR3 length is 11 residues. Trimming pared 3 bases from V and 8 bases from J, leaving 10 bases between. CDR1 is SQVTM and CDR2 is ANQGSEA in the germline V gene. CDR3 in DNA: TGCAGCGTTGACGTCCAGAAAGGCTACACCTTC. Translated, it gives CSVDVQKGYTF.

This chain connects TRBV5-1 to TRBJ2-1, with D possibly being TRBD1 (6 bases). This CDR3 has 14 residues. Germline V gene lookup returns CDR1 SGHRS and CDR2 YFSETQ. The V and J ends lost 4 bases and 7 bases respectively, with 15 bases between them. In DNA form, the CDR3 reads TGCGCCAGCAGCAGTCAACAGGGTACTAATGAGCAGTTCTTC. Protein: CASSSQQGTNEQFF. The full variable domain, in which reference TRBV5-1 and TRBJ2-1 provide the parts outside the CDR3, is KAGVTQTPRYLIKTRGQQVTLSCSPISGHRSVSWYQQTPGQGLQFLFEYFSETQRNKGNFPGRFSGRQFSNSRSEMNVSTLELGDSALYLCASSSQQGTNEQFFGPGTRLTVL.

This clone has only a few counts. The J gene is TRBJ1-2, the V gene TRBV5-1; 12 nucleotides line up with TRBD1. The V and J ends lost 4 bases and 5 bases, in that order; junction bases with no gene match: 12. Germline V gives CDR1 SGHRS, CDR2 YFSETQ. The CDR3 is 17 amino acids. The CDR3 loop is CASSPGTGGLQGYGYTF. Here the CDR3 DNA reads TGCGCCAGCAGCCCTGGGACAGGGGGCCTCCAAGGATATGGCTACACCTTC.

The V call is TRBV18, the J call TRBJ2-3; TRBD1 is a possible D gene (5 bases). This CDR3 spans 15 amino acids. V was pared by 2 bases and J by 0 bases, with 9 bases between. Germline V gene sequence: CDR1 KGHSH, CDR2 LQKENI. The DNA of the CDR3 is TGTGCCAGCTCACCAAGACAGTCTAGCACAGATACGCAGTATTTT. Protein: CASSPRQSSTDTQYF.